The entry that follows covers one T cell receptor (beta chain) sequence. Its antigen remains unidentified. Trimming took 2 bases from V and 5 from J; bases not matched to a gene: 14. This CDR3 region has 18 residues. Germline V gives CDR1 LGHNA, CDR2 YNFKEQ. Every patient had mismatch repair deficiency by PCR or immunohistochemistry. TCRs were sequenced from a few patients responding to pembrolizumab. This specimen comes from a study of PD-1 blockade in mismatch repair-deficient tumors. Study-level background: Patients had about a dozen mismatch repair-deficient cancer types and were previously treated and progressing. Study-wide results and caveats: Tumor-resident clones, often absent from pretreatment blood, expanded after pembrolizumab and then contracted.

The table came from immunoSEQ multiplex PCR; TCRdb's copy has only in-frame clones and leaves some out. This sample has 39,000 or so clones, with around four fifths found just once. The clonotype originates from an adult with mismatch repair-deficient cancer. The chain couples TRBV4-2 to TRBJ2-7; TRBD1 matches at 11 bases. The sample was PBMCs, taken roughly 40 weeks after starting pembrolizumab. Written as DNA, the CDR3 is TGTGCCAGCAGCCAATTCCCCCCCCGATGGACAGGGGGCGACGAGCAGTACTTC. This translates into CASSQFPPRWTGGDEQYF.